Below, one TCR beta chain is given with its context. Per germline, CDR1 SGHVS and CDR2 FNYEAQ. The CDR3 has 16 residues. V lost 0 bases and J 3 bases, leaving 13 bases between the germline ends. This sample is drawn from a study of control samples from healthy donors and cancer patients. Repertoires were generated with immunoSEQ multiplex PCR, while TCRdb's copy carries only in-frame clones and drops some. There are about 80,000 clones in the sample; roughly 84% occur only once, and approximately 10% lies in the top ten. Sample: PBMCs. This chain connects TRBV7-6 to TRBJ2-3, with D perhaps being TRBD1 or TRBD2 (5 bases each). The TCR originated in a man aged 60 to 69 with head and neck cancer. The CDR3 is CASSLAQGGGTDTQYF. CDR3 coding DNA: TGTGCCAGCAGCTTAGCCCAGGGCGGCGGGACAGATACGCAGTATTTT. The full variable domain, in which reference TRBV7-6 and TRBJ2-3 provide the parts outside the CDR3, is GAGVSQSPRYKVTKRGQDVALRCDPISGHVSLYWYRQALGQGPEFLTYFNYEAQQDKSGLPNDRFSAERPEGSISTLTIQRTEQRDSAMYRCASSLAQGGGTDTQYFGPGTRLTVL.